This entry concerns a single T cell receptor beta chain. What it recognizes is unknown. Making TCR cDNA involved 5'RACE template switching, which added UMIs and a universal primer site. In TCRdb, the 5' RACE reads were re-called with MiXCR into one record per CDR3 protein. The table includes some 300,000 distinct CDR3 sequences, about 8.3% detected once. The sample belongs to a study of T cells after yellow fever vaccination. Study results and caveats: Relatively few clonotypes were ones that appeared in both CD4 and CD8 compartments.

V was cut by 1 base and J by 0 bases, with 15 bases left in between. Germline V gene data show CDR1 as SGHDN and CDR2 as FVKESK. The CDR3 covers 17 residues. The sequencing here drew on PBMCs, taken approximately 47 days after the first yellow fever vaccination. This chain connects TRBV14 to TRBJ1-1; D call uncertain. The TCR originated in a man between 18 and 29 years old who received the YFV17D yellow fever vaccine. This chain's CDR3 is CASSQAPLGFVNTEAFF. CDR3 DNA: TGTGCCAGCAGCCAAGCCCCGTTGGGTTTCGTGAACACTGAAGCTTTCTTT.